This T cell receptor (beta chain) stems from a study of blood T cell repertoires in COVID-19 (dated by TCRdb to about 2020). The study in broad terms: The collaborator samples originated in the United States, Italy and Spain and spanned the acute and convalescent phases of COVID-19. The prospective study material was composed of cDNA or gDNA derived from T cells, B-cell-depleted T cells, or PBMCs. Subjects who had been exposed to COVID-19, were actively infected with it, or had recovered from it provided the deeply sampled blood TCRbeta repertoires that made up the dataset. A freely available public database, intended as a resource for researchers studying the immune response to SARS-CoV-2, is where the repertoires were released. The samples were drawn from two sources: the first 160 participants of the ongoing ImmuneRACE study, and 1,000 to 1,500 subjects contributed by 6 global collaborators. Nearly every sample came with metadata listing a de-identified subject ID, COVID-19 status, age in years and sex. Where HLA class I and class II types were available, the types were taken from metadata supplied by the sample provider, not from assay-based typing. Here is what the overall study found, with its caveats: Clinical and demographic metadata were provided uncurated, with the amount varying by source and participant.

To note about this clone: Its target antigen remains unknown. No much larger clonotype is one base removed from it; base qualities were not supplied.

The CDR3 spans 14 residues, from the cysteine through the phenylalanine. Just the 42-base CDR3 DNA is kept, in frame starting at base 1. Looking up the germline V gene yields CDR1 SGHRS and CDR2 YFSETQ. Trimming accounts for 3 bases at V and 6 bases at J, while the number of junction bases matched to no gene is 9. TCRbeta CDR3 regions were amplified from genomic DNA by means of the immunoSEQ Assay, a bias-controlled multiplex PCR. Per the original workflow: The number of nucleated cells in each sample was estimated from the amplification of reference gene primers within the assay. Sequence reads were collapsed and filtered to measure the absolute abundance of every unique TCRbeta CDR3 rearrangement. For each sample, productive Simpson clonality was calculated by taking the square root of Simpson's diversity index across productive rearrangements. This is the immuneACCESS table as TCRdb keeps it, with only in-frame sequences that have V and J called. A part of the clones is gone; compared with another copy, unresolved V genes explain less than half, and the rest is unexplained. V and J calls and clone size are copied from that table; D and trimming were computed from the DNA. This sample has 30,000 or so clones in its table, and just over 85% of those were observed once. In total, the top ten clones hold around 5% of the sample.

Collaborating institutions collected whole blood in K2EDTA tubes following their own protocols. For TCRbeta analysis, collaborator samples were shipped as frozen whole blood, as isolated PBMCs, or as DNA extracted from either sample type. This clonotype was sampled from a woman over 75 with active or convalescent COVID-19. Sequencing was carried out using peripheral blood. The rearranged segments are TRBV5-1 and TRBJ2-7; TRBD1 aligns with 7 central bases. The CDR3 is CASSSTGAPLEQYF. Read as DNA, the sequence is TGCGCCAGCAGCTCTACAGGGGCTCCTCTCGAGCAGTACTTC.